The TCR beta chain under discussion was sequenced for a study of CD8+CD57+ T cells in acquired aplastic anemia. The wider study: An average of roughly 3 ug of DNA was obtained from sorted CD4+ and CD8+ cells. Study results and caveats: Patients and controls were not found to differ significantly in CD8+ Simpson's diversity.

This clonotype appeared many times. The antigen remains unidentified. Individuals selected for sequencing had exhibited CD8+CD57+ cell expansion on flow cytometry. Acquired aplastic anemia of severe grade affected all patients. Each patient gave a blood sample that was collected before any therapy had been received. Template material for TCR beta VDJ and CDR3 profiling consisted of genomic DNA. TCRdb recomputed calls from the reads with MiXCR, one row per CDR3 protein. The data show about 240,000 distinct CDR3 sequences, 45% to 50% seen once. V gave up 9 bases and J gave up 7 bases, with 16 bases separating them. The CDR3 runs to 12 residues. Germline V lookup: CDR1 MGHDK, CDR2 SYGVNS.

The source material was sorted CD4+, CD8+, or CD8+CD57+ T cells (not recorded which) from PBMCs. This chain joins TRBV25-1 and TRBJ2-7; the D is unclear. The sequence was obtained from a human donor with aplastic anemia. The CDR3 loop is CARGCLAGEQYF. CDR3 nucleotides: TGTGCCAGGGGGTGTTTGGCTGGGGAGCAGTACTTC.